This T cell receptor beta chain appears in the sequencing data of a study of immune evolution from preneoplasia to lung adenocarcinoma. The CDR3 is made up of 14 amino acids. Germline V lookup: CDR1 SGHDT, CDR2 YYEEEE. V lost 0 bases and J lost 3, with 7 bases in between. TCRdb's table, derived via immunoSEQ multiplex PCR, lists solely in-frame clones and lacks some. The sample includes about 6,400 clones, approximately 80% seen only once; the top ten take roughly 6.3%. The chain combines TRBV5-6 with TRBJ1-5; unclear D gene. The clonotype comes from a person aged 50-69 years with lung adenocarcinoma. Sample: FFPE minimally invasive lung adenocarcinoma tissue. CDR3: CASSLERDNQPQHF. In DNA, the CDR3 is TGTGCCAGCAGCTTGGAGCGGGACAATCAGCCCCAGCATTTT.